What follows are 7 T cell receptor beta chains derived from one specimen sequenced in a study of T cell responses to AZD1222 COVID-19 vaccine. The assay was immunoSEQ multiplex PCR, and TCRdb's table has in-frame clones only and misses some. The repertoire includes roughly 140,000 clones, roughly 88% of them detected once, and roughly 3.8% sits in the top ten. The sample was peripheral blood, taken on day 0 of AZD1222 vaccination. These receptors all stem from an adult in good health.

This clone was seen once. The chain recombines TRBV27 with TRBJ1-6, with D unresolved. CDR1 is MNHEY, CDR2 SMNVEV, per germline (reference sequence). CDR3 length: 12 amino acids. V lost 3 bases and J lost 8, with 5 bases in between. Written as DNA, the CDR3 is TGTGCCAGCAGTTTGGTGGATTCACCCCTCCACTTT. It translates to CASSLVDSPLHF.

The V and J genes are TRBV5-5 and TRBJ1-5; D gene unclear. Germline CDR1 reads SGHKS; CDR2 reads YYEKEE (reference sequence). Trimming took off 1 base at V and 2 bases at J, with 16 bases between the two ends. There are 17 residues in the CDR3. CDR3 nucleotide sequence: TGTGCCAGCAGCTTGTTAGGGATAAACGGAGGCAATCAGCCCCAGCATTTT. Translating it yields CASSLLGINGGNQPQHF.

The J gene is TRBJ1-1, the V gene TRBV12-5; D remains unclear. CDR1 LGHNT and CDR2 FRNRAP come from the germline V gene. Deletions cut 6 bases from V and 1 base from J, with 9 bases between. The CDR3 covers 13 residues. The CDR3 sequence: CASGQQPNTEAFF. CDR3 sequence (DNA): TGTGCTAGTGGCCAGCAACCGAACACTGAAGCTTTCTTT.

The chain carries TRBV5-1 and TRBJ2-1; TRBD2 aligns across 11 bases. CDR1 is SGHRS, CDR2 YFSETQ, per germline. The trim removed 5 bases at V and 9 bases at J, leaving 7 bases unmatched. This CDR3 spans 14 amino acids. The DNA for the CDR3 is TGCGCCAGCAGTTTTACTAGCGGGAGTAGTGAGCAGTTCTTC. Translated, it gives CASSFTSGSSEQFF.

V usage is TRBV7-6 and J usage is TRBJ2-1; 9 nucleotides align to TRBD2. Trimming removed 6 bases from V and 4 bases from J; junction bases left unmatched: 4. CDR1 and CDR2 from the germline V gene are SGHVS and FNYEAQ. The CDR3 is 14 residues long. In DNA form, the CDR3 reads TGTGCCAGCAGTGCGGGGGGGGGATACAATGAGCAGTTCTTC. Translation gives CASSAGGGYNEQFF.

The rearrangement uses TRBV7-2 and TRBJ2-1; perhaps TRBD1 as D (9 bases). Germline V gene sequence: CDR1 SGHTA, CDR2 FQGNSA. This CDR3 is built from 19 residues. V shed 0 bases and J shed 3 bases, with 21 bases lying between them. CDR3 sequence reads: CASSLAGGARTGVYNEQFF. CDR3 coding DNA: TGTGCCAGCAGCTTAGCCGGGGGGGCCCGGACAGGGGTCTACAATGAGCAGTTCTTC.

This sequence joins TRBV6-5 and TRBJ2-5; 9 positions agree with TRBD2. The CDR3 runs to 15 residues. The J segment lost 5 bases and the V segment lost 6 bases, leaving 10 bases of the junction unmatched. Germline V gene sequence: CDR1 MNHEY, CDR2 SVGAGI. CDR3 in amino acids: CASSLAGNMRETQYF. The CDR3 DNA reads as TGTGCCAGCAGCCTAGCGGGGAACATGAGGGAGACCCAGTACTTC.